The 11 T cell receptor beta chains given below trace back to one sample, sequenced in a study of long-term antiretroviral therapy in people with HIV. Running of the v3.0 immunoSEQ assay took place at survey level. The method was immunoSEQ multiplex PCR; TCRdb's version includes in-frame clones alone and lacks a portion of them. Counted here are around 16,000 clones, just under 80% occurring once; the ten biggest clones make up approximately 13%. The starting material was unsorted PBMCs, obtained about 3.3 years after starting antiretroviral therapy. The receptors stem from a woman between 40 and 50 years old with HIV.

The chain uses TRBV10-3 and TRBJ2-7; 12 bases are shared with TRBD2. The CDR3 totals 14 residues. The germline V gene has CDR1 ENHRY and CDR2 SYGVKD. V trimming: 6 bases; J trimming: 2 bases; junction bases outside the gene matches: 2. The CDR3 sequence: CAIRTSGGTYEQYF. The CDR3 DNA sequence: TGTGCCATCAGGACTAGCGGGGGTACCTACGAGCAGTACTTC.

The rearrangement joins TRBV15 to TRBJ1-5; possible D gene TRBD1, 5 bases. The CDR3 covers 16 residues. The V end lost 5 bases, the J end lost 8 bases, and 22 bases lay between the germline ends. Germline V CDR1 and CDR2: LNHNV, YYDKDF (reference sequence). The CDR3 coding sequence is TGTGCCACCAGCCAGGGCCCTATCCACTTATCAGAGCCCCAGCATTTT. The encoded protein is CATSQGPIHLSEPQHF.

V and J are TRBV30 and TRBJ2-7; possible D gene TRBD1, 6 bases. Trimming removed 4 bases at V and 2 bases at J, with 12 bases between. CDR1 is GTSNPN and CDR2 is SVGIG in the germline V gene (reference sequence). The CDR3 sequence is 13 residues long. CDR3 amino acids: CAWNRQVAYEQYF. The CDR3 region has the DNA TGTGCCTGGAACAGACAGGTCGCCTACGAGCAGTACTTC.

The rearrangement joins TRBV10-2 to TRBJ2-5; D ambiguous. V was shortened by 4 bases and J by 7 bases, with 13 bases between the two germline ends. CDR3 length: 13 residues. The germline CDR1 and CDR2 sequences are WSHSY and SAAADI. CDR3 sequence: CASSAAPLGTQYF. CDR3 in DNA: TGCGCCAGCAGTGCGGCTCCCCTAGGGACCCAGTACTTC.

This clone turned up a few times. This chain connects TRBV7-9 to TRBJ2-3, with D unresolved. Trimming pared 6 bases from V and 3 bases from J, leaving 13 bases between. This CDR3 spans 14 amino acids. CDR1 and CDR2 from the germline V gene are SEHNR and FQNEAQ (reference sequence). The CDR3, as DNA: TGTGCCAGCAGTCCCGGTGAACAGACAGATACGCAGTATTTT. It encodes CASSPGEQTDTQYF.

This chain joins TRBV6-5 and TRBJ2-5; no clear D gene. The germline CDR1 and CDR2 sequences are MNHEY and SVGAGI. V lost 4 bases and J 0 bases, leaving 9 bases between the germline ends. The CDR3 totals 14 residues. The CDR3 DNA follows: TGTGCCAGCAGTTTAACTTGGTACCAAGAGACCCAGTACTTC. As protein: CASSLTWYQETQYF.

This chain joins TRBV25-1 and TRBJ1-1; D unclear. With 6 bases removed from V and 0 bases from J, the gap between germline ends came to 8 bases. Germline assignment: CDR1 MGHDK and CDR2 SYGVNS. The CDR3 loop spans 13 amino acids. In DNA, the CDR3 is TGTGCCAGCAGCGTAACAGTGAACACTGAAGCTTTCTTT. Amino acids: CASSVTVNTEAFF.

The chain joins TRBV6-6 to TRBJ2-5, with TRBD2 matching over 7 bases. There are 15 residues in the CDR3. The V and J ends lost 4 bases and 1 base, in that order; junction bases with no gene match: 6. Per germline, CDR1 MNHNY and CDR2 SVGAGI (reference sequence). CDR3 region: CASSLSGVGQETQYF. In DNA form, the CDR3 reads TGTGCCAGCAGTTTGAGCGGGGTAGGCCAAGAGACCCAGTACTTC.

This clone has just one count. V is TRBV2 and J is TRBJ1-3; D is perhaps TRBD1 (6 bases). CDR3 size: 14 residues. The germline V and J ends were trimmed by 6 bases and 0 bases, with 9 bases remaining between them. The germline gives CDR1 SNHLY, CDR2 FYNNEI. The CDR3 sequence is CASRQGSSGNTIYF. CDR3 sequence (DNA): TGTGCCAGCAGACAGGGTAGCTCTGGAAACACCATATATTTT.

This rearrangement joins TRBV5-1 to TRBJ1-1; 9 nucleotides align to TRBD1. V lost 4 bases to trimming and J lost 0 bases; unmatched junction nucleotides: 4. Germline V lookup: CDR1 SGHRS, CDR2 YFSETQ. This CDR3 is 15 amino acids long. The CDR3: CASSGGTGLNTEAFF. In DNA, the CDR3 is TGCGCCAGCAGCGGGGGGACAGGGTTGAACACTGAAGCTTTCTTT.

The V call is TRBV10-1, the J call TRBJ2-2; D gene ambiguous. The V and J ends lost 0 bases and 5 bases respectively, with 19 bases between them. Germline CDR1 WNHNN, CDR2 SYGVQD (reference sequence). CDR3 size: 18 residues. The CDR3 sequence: CASSESSLGIIETGELFF. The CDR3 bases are TGCGCCAGCAGTGAGTCTTCTTTAGGGATAATTGAGACCGGGGAGCTGTTTTTT.